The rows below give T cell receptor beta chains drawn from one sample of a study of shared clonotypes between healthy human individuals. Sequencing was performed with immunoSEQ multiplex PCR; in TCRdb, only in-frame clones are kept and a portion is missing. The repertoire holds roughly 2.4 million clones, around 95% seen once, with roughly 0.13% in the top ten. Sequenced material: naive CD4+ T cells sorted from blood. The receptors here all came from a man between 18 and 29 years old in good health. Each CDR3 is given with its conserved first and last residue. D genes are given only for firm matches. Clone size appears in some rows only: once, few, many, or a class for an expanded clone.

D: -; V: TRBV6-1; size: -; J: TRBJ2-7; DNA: TGTGCCAGCAGTGAAATAGGATCTTACTCCTACGAGCAGTACTTC; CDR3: CASSEIGSYSYEQYF
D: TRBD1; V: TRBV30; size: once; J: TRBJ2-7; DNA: TGTGCCTGGAGTGTATCCCTTAGACAGGGGGGCAACGAGCAGTACTTC; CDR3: CAWSVSLRQGGNEQYF
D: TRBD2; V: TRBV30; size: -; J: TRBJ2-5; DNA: TGTGCCTGGGCGGGGGGAGAGACCCAGTACTTC; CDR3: CAWAGGETQYF
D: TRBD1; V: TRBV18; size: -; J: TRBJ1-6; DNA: TGTGCCAGCTCACCATCTACAGGGGGCCATTCACCCCTCCACTTT; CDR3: CASSPSTGGHSPLHF
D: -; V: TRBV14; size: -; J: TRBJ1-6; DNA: TGTGCCAGCAGCCGGCTGGGGGGGGAATCACCCCTCCACTTT; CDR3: CASSRLGGESPLHF
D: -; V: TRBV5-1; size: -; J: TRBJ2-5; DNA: TGCGCCAGCAGCCTATCGTCAGGGACTCAAGAGACCCAGTACTTC; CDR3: CASSLSSGTQETQYF
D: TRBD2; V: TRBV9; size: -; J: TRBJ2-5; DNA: TGTGCCAGCAGCCTGACTAGCGGCCAAGAGACCCAGTACTTC; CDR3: CASSLTSGQETQYF
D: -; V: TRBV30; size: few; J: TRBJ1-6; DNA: TGTGCCTGGGGGAGGGGAAATTCACCCCTCCACTTT; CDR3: CAWGRGNSPLHF
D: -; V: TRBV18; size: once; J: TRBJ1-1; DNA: TGTGCCAGCTCTCTAGGGGGAGAGAAGACTGAAGCTTTCTTT; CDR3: CASSLGGEKTEAFF
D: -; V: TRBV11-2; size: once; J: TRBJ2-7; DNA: TGTGCCAGCAGCCAAAGGTGGCAACCGGACGAGCAGTACTTC; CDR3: CASSQRWQPDEQYF
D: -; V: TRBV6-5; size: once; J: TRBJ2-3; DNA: TGTGCCAGCAGCCGAGGGCGGGAACGGGCAGATACGCAGTATTTT; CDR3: CASSRGRERADTQYF
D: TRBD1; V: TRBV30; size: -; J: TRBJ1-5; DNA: TGTGCCTGGAGCTTACCCGGGACAGCACAGCATTTT; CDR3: CAWSLPGTAQHF
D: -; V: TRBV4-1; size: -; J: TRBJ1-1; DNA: TGCGCCAGCAGCCAAGGGGGGCCCAATATGGGAGCTTTCTTT; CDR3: CASSQGGPNMGAFF
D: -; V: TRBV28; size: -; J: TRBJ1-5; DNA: TGTGCCAGCAGTTTAACAGGGATCAATCAGCCCCAGCATTTT; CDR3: CASSLTGINQPQHF
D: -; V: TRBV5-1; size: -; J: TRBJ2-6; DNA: TGCGCCAGCAGCGTATCAGGGTCTGGGGCCAACGTCCTGACTTTC; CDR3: CASSVSGSGANVLTF
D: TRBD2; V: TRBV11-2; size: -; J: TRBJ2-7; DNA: TGTGCCAGCAGCTTACTTCTCTCGGGCGGGGGGCCCGGCTCCTACGAGCAGTACTTC; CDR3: CASSLLLSGGGPGSYEQYF
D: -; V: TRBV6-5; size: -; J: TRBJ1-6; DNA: TGTGCCAGCAGTTACTCCGGGGGGGGTGGGTCCCCCCTCCACTTT; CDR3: CASSYSGGGGSPLHF
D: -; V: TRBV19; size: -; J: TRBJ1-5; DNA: TGTGCCAGTAGTAAGATCACGGCAGATAGCAATCAGCCCCAGCATTTT; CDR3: CASSKITADSNQPQHF
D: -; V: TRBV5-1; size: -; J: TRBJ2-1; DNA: TGCGCCAGCAGCTTAGGGGCTGACAATGAGCAGTTCTTC; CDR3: CASSLGADNEQFF
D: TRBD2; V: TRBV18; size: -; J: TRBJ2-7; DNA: TGTGCCAGCTCACCACCCGGGGGGTCGGTAAACGAGCAGTACTTC; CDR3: CASSPPGGSVNEQYF
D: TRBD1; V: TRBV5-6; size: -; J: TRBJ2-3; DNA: TGTGCCAGCAGCCCCCTCCAGGGGGTTAAGAGCACAGATACGCAGTATTTT; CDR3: CASSPLQGVKSTDTQYF
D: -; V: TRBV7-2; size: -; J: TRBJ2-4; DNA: TGTGCCAGCAGCTTAAGCACCAAAAACATTCAGTACTTC; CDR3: CASSLSTKNIQYF
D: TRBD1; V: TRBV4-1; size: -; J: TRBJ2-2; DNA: TGCGCCAGCAGCCAGGGACAGGGTAGGACCGGGGAGCTGTTTTTT; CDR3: CASSQGQGRTGELFF
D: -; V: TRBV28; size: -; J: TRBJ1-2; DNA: TGTGCCAGCAGTGCGTTCTATGGCTACACCTTC; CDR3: CASSAFYGYTF
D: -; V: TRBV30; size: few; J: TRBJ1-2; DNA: TGTGCCTGGAGTGGGAACCAATATGGCTACACCTTC; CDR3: CAWSGNQYGYTF
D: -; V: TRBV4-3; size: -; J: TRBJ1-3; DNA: TGCGCCAGCAGCCAAGATCAGGCCTTGAGTGGAAACACCATATATTTT; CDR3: CASSQDQALSGNTIYF
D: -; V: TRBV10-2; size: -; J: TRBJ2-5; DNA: TGCGCCAGCAGCCAGGGAGGAGGCGTAGTCCAGTACTTC; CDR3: CASSQGGGVVQYF
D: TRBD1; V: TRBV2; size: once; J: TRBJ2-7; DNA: TGTGCCAGCAGTGTTGGGACAGGGGCCTACGAGCAGTACTTC; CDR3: CASSVGTGAYEQYF
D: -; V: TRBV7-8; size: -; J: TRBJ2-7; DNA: TGTGCCAGCAGTAGGAACTCCTACGAGCAGTACTTC; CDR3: CASSRNSYEQYF
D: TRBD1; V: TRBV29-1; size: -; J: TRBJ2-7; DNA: TGCAGCGTTTACACAGGGGATTACGAGCAGTACTTC; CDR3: CSVYTGDYEQYF
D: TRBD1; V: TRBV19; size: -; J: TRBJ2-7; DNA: TGTGCCAGTAGTGTCCGACCGGGACAGGGATACGAGCAGTACTTC; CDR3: CASSVRPGQGYEQYF
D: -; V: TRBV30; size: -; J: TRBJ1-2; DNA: TGTGCCTGGAGGGAAGGACAGAATCCTTACTATGGCTACACCTTC; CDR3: CAWREGQNPYYGYTF
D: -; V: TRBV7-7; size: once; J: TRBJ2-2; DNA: TGTGCTAGCAGCCCCGCCGGGGGCGCGAACACCGGGGAGCTGTTTTTT; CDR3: CASSPAGGANTGELFF
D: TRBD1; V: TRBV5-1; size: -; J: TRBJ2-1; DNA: TGCGCCAGCAGGGATGGGACAGGTACAAGGAATGAGCAGTTCTTC; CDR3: CASRDGTGTRNEQFF
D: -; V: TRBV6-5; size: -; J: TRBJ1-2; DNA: TGTGCCAGCAGTTACTTCCAGGGGAATGCCTATGGCTACACCTTC; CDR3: CASSYFQGNAYGYTF
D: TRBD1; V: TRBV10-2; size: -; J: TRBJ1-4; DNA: TGCGCCAGCAGTGAGGTGGCAGGGGGCACAACTAATGAAAAACTGTTTTTT; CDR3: CASSEVAGGTTNEKLFF
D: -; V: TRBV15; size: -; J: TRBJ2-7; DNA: TGTGCCACCAGCAGAGATCTTCAGCACGAGCAGTACTTC; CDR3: CATSRDLQHEQYF
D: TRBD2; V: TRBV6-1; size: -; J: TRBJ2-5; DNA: TGTGCCAGCAGTTCTAGCGGGAGGTACCAAGAGACCCAGTACTTC; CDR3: CASSSSGRYQETQYF
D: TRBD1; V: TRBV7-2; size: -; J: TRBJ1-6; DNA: TGTGCCAGCAGCGAGACAGGGAGAACCTATAATTCACCCCTCCACTTT; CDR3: CASSETGRTYNSPLHF
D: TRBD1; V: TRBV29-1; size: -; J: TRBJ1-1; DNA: TGCAGCGCCGGACAGGCGAACACTGAAGCTTTCTTT; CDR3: CSAGQANTEAFF
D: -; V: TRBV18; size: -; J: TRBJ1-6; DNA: TGTGCCAGCTCACCGGGCCAGGCTTTAAATTCACCCCTCCACTTT; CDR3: CASSPGQALNSPLHF
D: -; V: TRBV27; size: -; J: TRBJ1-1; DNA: TGTGCCAGCAGTTTCCAACAGGGCCCCCGGATGAACACTGAAGCTTTCTTT; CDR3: CASSFQQGPRMNTEAFF
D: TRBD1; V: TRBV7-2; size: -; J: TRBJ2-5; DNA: TGTGCCAGCAGCTTAAAGGACAGGGGAGGTTTAGAGACCCAGTACTTC; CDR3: CASSLKDRGGLETQYF
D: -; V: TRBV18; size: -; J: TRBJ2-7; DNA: TGTGCCAGCTCACCCCCCCCCGGCTACGAGCAGTACTTC; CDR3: CASSPPPGYEQYF
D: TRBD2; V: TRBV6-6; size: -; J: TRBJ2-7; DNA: TGTGCCAGCAGGCCAGGGACTAGCGGGACCTACGAGCAGTACTTC; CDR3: CASRPGTSGTYEQYF
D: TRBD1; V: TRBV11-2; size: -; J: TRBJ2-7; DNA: TGTGCCAGCAGCTCTTACAGGGGAGCCTACGAGCAGTACTTC; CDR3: CASSSYRGAYEQYF
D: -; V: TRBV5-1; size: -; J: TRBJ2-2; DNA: TGCGCCAGCAGCTTGGGGGCGGACTCATCCGGGGAGCTGTTTTTT; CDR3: CASSLGADSSGELFF
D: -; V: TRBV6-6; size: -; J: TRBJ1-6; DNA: TGTGCCAGCACCCTCACCGGGCAGGGAAATTCACCCCTCCACTTT; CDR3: CASTLTGQGNSPLHF
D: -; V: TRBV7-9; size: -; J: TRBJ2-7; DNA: TGTGCCAGCAGCTTTGATCAACTCGAGCAGTACTTC; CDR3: CASSFDQLEQYF
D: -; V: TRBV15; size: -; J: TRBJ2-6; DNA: TGTGCCACCAGCAGCTTCCGGGACTCTGGGGCCAACGTCCTGACTTTC; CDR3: CATSSFRDSGANVLTF
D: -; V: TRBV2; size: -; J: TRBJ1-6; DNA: TGTGCCAGCAGTGATCTGGACCCTCTAACCAACTCACCCCTCCACTTT; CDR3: CASSDLDPLTNSPLHF
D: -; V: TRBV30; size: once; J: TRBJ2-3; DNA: TGTGCCTGGGATATAAGCACAGATACGCAGTATTTT; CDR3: CAWDISTDTQYF
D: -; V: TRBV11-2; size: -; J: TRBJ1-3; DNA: TGTGCCAGCAGCTTAGAGGGCGGAGGCTCTGGAAACACCATATATTTT; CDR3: CASSLEGGGSGNTIYF